The source of this TCR beta chain is a study of T cells in narcolepsy (dated by TCRdb to 2017 to 2018). At the level of the whole study: Patients with narcolepsy type 1 or type 2 (NT1, NT2) were enrolled in the study together with healthy control donors. Autoreactive T cells targeting hypocretin neuron self-antigens (hypocretin, TRIB2) were sought in narcolepsy patients, and TCR Vbeta sequencing was used to track clonotypes in blood and CSF. The full study reports these points: Plots comparing CSF and blood CD4+ T cell clonotypes from the same patient highlighted HCRT-specific and TRIB2-specific autoreactive clonotypes. Patients and controls had comparable numbers of sequenced blood memory CD4+ clonotypes, averaging about 39,000 and 35,000, respectively. According to the report, autoreactive clonotypes were detected serially in the blood of the same patients and of different patients, but not in healthy controls. Certain blood memory CD4+ repertoires from patients and controls had no sequences that matched autoreactive T cell clones.

Concerning this clone: Its antigen is unknown. No base quality information exists; no much larger clone differs at one position.

The library was produced with the immunoSEQ multiplex PCR assay. Drawn from immuneACCESS, this table holds only the in-frame rearrangements with V and J called that TCRdb kept. Clones are partly lost; checked studies trace under half to an unresolved V gene and leave the rest unexplained. The sample table records around 35,000 clones; 75% to 90% of these occur just once. The ten largest clones capture approximately 2.7% of the sample. The trim is 5 bases for V and 7 bases for J, with a gap of 11 bases between the germline ends. Via the germline V gene, CDR1 is MNHNS and CDR2 SASEGT. From the cysteine up to the phenylalanine, the CDR3 has a length of 12 residues. This entry keeps only the CDR3 DNA: 36 bases, framed from base 1. For TCR Vbeta sequencing, memory CD4+ T cells were sorted ex vivo from the peripheral blood of narcolepsy patients and healthy controls.

The chain uses TRBV6-1 and TRBJ1-1, with no confident D gene call. The sequence was collected from a human donor with narcolepsy. Sequencing was done on a sample of CD45RA- memory CD4+ T cells from PBMCs. Reading the label with the study, this specimen's cell subset or site is: memory T cells sorted ex vivo from peripheral blood. The DNA is TGTGCCAGCAGTATGGGAGAGGGTGAAGCTTTCTTT. This translates into CASSMGEGEAFF.